The clone carrying this TCR beta chain is classed as large. Its antigen is still unknown. One end of the junction is discordant with germline, which a read error may explain. CDR1 is MNHEY and CDR2 is SMNVEV in the germline V gene (reference sequence). The CDR3 is 16 amino acids. This record belongs to a study of prognosis after radiotherapy for stage I lung cancer. Background on the study: Non-small cell lung cancer patients were all deemed medically inoperable.

Whole-study results and caveats: The tumor specificity of expanded TCR clones remained undetermined.

Multiplex PCR, run in two rounds, amplified TCR beta CDR3 from genomic DNA. The authors ran first-round PCR with primers specific to each TRBV and TRBJ gene. TCRdb analysed the multiplex PCR reads with MiXCR anew, one entry per CDR3 protein. The sample shows about 18,000 distinct CDR3 sequences, 40% to 50% of them seen only once. The receptor comes from a donor of 50 years or more with non-small cell lung cancer. The specimen was PBMCs, collected before or after stereotactic body radiation therapy (not recorded which). The J gene is TRBJ1-5, the V gene TRBV27; TRBD1 is a possible D gene (5 bases). The CDR3 DNA is TGTGCCAGCAGCTTATCTCCAGGAGGGGGCAATCAGCCCCAGCATTTT. Its translation: CASSLSPGGGNQPQHF.